Shown below are 9 T cell receptor beta chains from a single sample sequenced in a study of T cells in Graves' hyperthyroidism and ophthalmopathy. RNA transcripts were the template for amplifying TCR beta CDR3 regions. TCR CDR3 underwent first-round RT-PCR with the HTBI primer set. MiXCR was run by TCRdb on the multiplex PCR reads, yielding one entry per CDR3 protein. Altogether around 600,000 distinct CDR3 sequences are present, roughly 14% being singletons, with the ten largest covering about 7%. The sequenced sample was blood. The receptors were gathered from a woman aged 30 to 39 with Graves' hyperthyroidism.

This clonotype was picked up many times. This sequence joins TRBV9 and TRBJ1-2; the D gene is possibly TRBD1 (5 bases). In germline, CDR1 is SGDLS, CDR2 YYNGEE. The V end was cut by 4 bases, the J end by 0 bases, with 10 bases between. The CDR3 is 14 amino acids. Written as DNA, the CDR3 is TGTGCCAGCAGCCCCCGAGGGGCTAACTATGGCTACACCTTC. As protein: CASSPRGANYGYTF.

This clonotype was counted at least ten times. The chain joins TRBV28 to TRBJ2-1; D gene uncertain. Trimming removed 2 bases at V and 5 bases at J, with 13 bases between. CDR3 length: 15 residues. Germline loops: CDR1 MDHEN, CDR2 SYDVKM. The CDR3 protein is CASSLVGVRDNEQFF. The DNA for the CDR3 is TGTGCCAGCAGTTTAGTTGGGGTTCGGGACAATGAGCAGTTCTTC.

This clonotype was detected ten times or more. The V and J genes are TRBV27 and TRBJ2-7; 11 bases are a match to TRBD2. The CDR3 extends over 14 amino acids. The V gene's germline CDR1 is MNHEY and CDR2 SMNVEV (reference sequence). V lost 7 bases, J lost 4 bases, and 6 bases stayed unmatched. CDR3 region: CASKRTSGLYEQYF. DNA for the CDR3: TGTGCCAGCAAACGGACTAGCGGGTTATACGAGCAGTACTTC.

This clonotype appeared a few times. This chain links TRBV7-3 with TRBJ2-7; 8 positions agree with TRBD2. Germline V gene sequence: CDR1 SGHTA, CDR2 FQGTGA. There are 14 residues in the CDR3. V trimming: 1 base; J trimming: 4 bases; junction bases outside the gene matches: 3. The CDR3 loop reads CASSLKGLVYEQYF. Here the CDR3 DNA reads TGTGCCAGCAGCTTAAAGGGACTAGTTTACGAGCAGTACTTC.

This CDR3 reads CASSLLAGAGADTQYF. The CDR3, as DNA: TGTGCCAGCAGCTTACTAGCGGGAGCCGGTGCAGATACGCAGTATTTT. This rearrangement joins TRBV7-6 to TRBJ2-3, with 10 bases lining up with TRBD2. The CDR3 runs 16 residues. V shed 2 bases and J 4 bases; nucleotides not matched to a gene: 6. Per germline, CDR1 SGHVS and CDR2 FNYEAQ.

A few counts support this clonotype. V is TRBV2 and J is TRBJ2-7, with D unresolved. This CDR3 has 12 amino acids. Germline V gene data show CDR1 as SNHLY and CDR2 as FYNNEI. Trimming took 5 bases from V and 9 from J, leaving 14 bases between them. CDR3 amino acids: CASSLRVIGQYF. The CDR3, as DNA: TGTGCCAGCAGTCTTAGAGTCATTGGGCAGTACTTC.

This clonotype appeared many times. V is TRBV18 and J is TRBJ2-7, with D perhaps TRBD1 or TRBD2 (5 bases each). The germline V gene encodes CDR1 KGHSH and CDR2 LQKENI. Trimming left V 0 bases short and J 7 bases short, with 16 bases between. The CDR3 runs to 15 residues. The CDR3, as DNA: TGTGCCAGCTCACCACCGTATAGCGCCAAGGGGGAGCAGTACTTC. This sequence encodes CASSPPYSAKGEQYF.

This clonotype was observed a few times. The chain combines TRBV30 with TRBJ1-1; perhaps TRBD1 as D (6 bases). The CDR3 extends over 15 amino acids. Trimming took 0 bases from V and 0 from J, leaving 11 bases between them. Germline V CDR1 and CDR2: GTSNPN, SVGIG (reference sequence). DNA of the CDR3: TGTGCCTGGAGTGTAGGGGGTACAGTGAACACTGAAGCTTTCTTT. Translation gives CAWSVGGTVNTEAFF.

This clonotype was detected ten times or more. The chain is built from TRBV28 and TRBJ1-1; D is uncertain. The CDR3 spans 13 residues. The V and J ends lost 3 bases and 4 bases respectively, with 9 bases between them. Germline-derived CDR1 and CDR2 are MDHEN and SYDVKM. The CDR3 DNA sequence: TGTGCCAGCAGTTTCTCCAGGTCCACTGAAGCTTTCTTT. Residues: CASSFSRSTEAFF. Combining the CDR3 with reference TRBV28 and TRBJ1-1 gives the whole variable domain DVKVTQSSRYLVKRTGEKVFLECVQDMDHENMFWYRQDPGLGLRLIYFSYDVKMKEKGDIPEGYSVSREKKERFSLILESASTNQTSMYLCASSFSRSTEAFFGQGTRLTVV.